This T cell receptor beta chain emerged from a study of T cells in Graves' hyperthyroidism and ophthalmopathy. Study-wide points: Model output signaled ophthalmopathy a median around 5.9 months ahead of onset.

The investigators amplified TCR beta CDR3 regions from RNA transcripts. The HTBI primer set was used in a first-round RT-PCR of the TCR CDR3. TCRdb reanalysed the multiplex PCR reads using MiXCR and keeps one entry per CDR3 protein. The data show about 600,000 distinct CDR3 sequences, with more than 15% seen just once and around 3.5% held by the top ten. Ophthalmopathy patients had Clinical Activity Score at least 3, NOSPECS grade at least 4, duration under 3 months. Uncontrolled infection, other autoimmune disease, pregnancy or lactation disqualified patients from enrolment. The diagnoses drew upon clinical symptoms, serum thyroxine and TRAb, thyroid ultrasound and orbital computed tomography. V trimming: 2 bases; J trimming: 0 bases; junction bases outside the gene matches: 8. CDR3 length: 19 amino acids. Germline V lookup: CDR1 MNHNS, CDR2 SASEGT. This clonotype was counted only a few times. Its specificity is not known.

J is TRBJ2-1 and V is TRBV6-1; TRBD2 matches at 12 bases. The clonotype originates from a woman in her thirties or forties with Graves' ophthalmopathy. The sequenced sample was blood. CDR3 sequence (DNA): TGTGCCAGCAGTGAAAGAACTAGCGGGGGGCCGAGCTCCTACAATGAGCAGTTCTTC. Translation: CASSERTSGGPSSYNEQFF.